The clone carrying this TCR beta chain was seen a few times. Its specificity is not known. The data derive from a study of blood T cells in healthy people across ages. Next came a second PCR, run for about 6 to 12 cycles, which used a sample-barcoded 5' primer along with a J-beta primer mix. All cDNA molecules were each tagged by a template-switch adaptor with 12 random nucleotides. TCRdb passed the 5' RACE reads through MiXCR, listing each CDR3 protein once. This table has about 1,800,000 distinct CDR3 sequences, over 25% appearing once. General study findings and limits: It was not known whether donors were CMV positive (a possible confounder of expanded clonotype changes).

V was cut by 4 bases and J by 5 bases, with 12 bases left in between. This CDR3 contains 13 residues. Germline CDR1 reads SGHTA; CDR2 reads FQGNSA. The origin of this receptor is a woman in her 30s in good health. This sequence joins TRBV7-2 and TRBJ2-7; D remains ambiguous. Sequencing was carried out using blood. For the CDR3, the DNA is TGTGCCAGCAGCTCTTCGAGCATCCACGAGCAGTACTTC. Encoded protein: CASSSSSIHEQYF.